Each of the 25 T cell receptor beta chains below was sequenced from the same sample in a study of Ad26.COV2.S vaccination and SARS-CoV-2 variants listed by TCRdb under 2021. To prepare the library, the immunoSEQ multiplex PCR assay was applied. TCRdb took this table from immuneACCESS and kept in-frame rearrangements with V and J called. Such tables lack part of the clones; where checked against another copy, unresolved V genes explain under half of the gap, and the rest is unexplained. The sample table contains 400,000 or so clones; only one count was recorded for approximately 86% of them. Around 3.4% of the sample is in the top ten clones. Reading the label with the study, this specimen's treatment or condition is: around 19 received Ad26.COV2.S at low or high dose, single or two shots; 5 received placebo; per-sample allocation not given. Repertoires of vaccine and placebo recipients were sequenced from samples collected on day 63 after the first injection.

This specimen consisted of peripheral blood, obtained in a trial of Ad26.COV2.S vaccine versus placebo. These receptors were collected from a person aged 18-60 years who received the Ad26.COV2.S COVID-19 vaccine or a placebo.

The chain is built from TRBV6-2 or TRBV6-3 and TRBJ2-5, with D possibly matching TRBD1 (6 bases). Germline CDR1 MNHEY, CDR2 SVGEGT. The CDR3 sequence is 13 residues long. V shed 5 bases and J shed 7 bases, with 14 bases lying between them. DNA of the CDR3: TGTGCCAGCAGTAGGGGGACCCCCGGGACCCAGTACTTC. Its translation: CASSRGTPGTQYF.

The chain carries TRBV5-1 and TRBJ2-1, with 10 bases identical to TRBD1. The V and J ends lost 4 bases and 6 bases, in that order; junction bases with no gene match: 7. The germline CDR1 and CDR2 sequences are SGHRS and YFSETQ. This CDR3 is built from 15 residues. The CDR3 DNA reads TGCGCCAGCAGCCTGGACAGGGGGTCTACCAATGAGCAGTTCTTC. This translates into CASSLDRGSTNEQFF.

Note on this clone: This specimen includes other DNA sequences encoding the same CDR3. V gene TRBV12-3 or TRBV12-4 combines with J gene TRBJ1-2; no clear D. The CDR3 loop spans 13 amino acids. V lost 1 base, J lost 2 bases, and 5 bases lay in between. CDR3 bases: TGTGCCAGCAGTTTAGGTGGGAACTATGGCTACACCTTC. Protein sequence: CASSLGGNYGYTF.

The chain employs TRBV5-6 and TRBJ2-7, with D perhaps TRBD1 (5 bases). Germline V lookup: CDR1 SGHDT, CDR2 YYEEEE. Between the trimmed V and J ends, which lost 1 base and 3 bases, there was a span of 11 bases. The CDR3 is 14 residues long. CDR3 region: CASSLLDSFYEQYF. CDR3 nucleotide sequence: TGTGCCAGCAGCTTGCTTGACAGCTTCTACGAGCAGTACTTC.

The J gene is TRBJ2-5, the V gene TRBV5-5; D not resolved. Germline CDR1 SGHKS, CDR2 YYEKEE (reference sequence). V shed 7 bases and J shed 5 bases, with 24 bases lying between them. The CDR3 is 16 amino acids. The CDR3 sequence is CASASLLAALGETQYF. DNA of the CDR3: TGTGCCAGCGCTTCACTTCTCGCGGCCCTCGGGGAGACCCAGTACTTC. Based on the CDR3 plus reference TRBV5-5 and TRBJ2-5, the full variable domain is DAGVTQSPTHLIKTRGQQVTLRCSPISGHKSVSWYQQVLGQGPQFIFQYYEKEERGRGNFPDRFSARQFPNYSSELNVNALLLGDSALYLCASASLLAALGETQYFGPGTRLLVL.

The V gene is TRBV9, the J gene TRBJ2-3; D possibly corresponds to TRBD1 (6 bases). V was pared by 5 bases and J by 4 bases, with 11 bases between. Per the germline V gene, CDR1 is SGDLS and CDR2 is YYNGEE. The CDR3 contains 13 residues. This chain's CDR3 is CASRHRDSDTQYF. CDR3 DNA: TGTGCCAGCAGACACAGGGATTCAGATACGCAGTATTTT.

The J gene is TRBJ2-2, the V gene TRBV13, with 8 positions matching TRBD2. V shed 6 bases, J shed 2 bases, and the junction held 11 bases outside the gene matches. Germline V lookup: CDR1 PRHDT, CDR2 FYEKMQ (reference sequence). This CDR3 comprises 17 residues. CDR3 in amino acids: CASSHRRLAGNTGELFF. The CDR3 DNA sequence: TGTGCCAGCAGTCATAGACGGCTAGCGGGCAACACCGGGGAGCTGTTTTTT.

The chain joins TRBV6-5 to TRBJ1-2; D uncertain. There are 15 residues in the CDR3. The V gene lost 0 bases and the J gene lost 4 bases, with 12 bases spanning the gap. The germline V gene encodes CDR1 MNHEY and CDR2 SVGAGI. The CDR3 loop is CASSYSRASPYGYTF. In DNA form, the CDR3 reads TGTGCCAGCAGTTACTCCCGGGCCTCTCCCTATGGCTACACCTTC.

The V call is TRBV5-1, the J call TRBJ1-2; 8 bases line up with TRBD1. Germline CDR1 and CDR2: SGHRS and YFSETQ. The CDR3 length is 14 residues. V lost 1 base, J lost 3 bases, and 2 bases stayed unmatched. In nucleotides, the CDR3 is TGCGCCAGCAGCTTGCAGGGGGCGGACTATGGCTACACCTTC. It codes for CASSLQGADYGYTF.

The rearrangement uses TRBV19 and TRBJ1-5; possibly TRBD1 for D (6 bases). CDR1 is LNHDA, CDR2 SQIVND, per germline (reference sequence). This CDR3 is 16 amino acids long. Between the trimmed V and J ends, which lost 5 bases and 2 bases, there was a span of 16 bases. The CDR3 here is CASSPGQGQGNQPQHF. In nucleotides, the CDR3 is TGTGCCAGTAGTCCCGGCCAGGGGCAGGGCAATCAGCCCCAGCATTTT. The full variable domain, its missing parts supplied by reference TRBV19 and TRBJ1-5, is DGGITQSPKYLFRKEGQNVTLSCEQNLNHDAMYWYRQDPGQGLRLIYYSQIVNDFQKGDIAEGYSVSREKKESFPLTVTSAQKNPTAFYLCASSPGQGQGNQPQHFGDGTRLSIL.

The CDR3 loop reads CASSQQGAEKLFF. The CDR3 DNA reads as TGCGCCAGCAGTCAACAGGGGGCTGAAAAACTGTTTTTT. The chain uses TRBV5-1 and TRBJ1-4; 9 bases match TRBD1. The CDR3 totals 13 residues. Germline V CDR1 and CDR2: SGHRS, YFSETQ. V shed 5 bases, J shed 7 bases, and the junction held 3 bases outside the gene matches.

This clone was found a few times. The chain recombines TRBV2 with TRBJ1-1; D possibly corresponds to TRBD1 (6 bases). This CDR3 spans 14 amino acids. Trimming stripped 5 bases from V and 0 bases from J, with 10 bases between. The germline V gene has CDR1 SNHLY and CDR2 FYNNEI. The CDR3 reads CASSSDRLNTEAFF. The CDR3 coding sequence is TGTGCCAGCAGTTCTGACAGGTTGAACACTGAAGCTTTCTTT.

The genes are TRBV5-4 and TRBJ2-1; D possibly corresponds to TRBD1 (5 bases). The CDR3 extends over 15 amino acids. Germline CDR1 reads SGHNT; CDR2 reads YYREEE (reference sequence). Trimming removed 4 bases at V and 0 bases at J, with 11 bases between. CDR3 DNA sequence: TGTGCCAGCAGCAAGGACACGAGCTCCTACAATGAGCAGTTCTTC. Translating it yields CASSKDTSSYNEQFF.

This clone was recorded a few times. Additional DNA sequences in this sample encode the identical CDR3. This chain connects TRBV10-1 to TRBJ1-1; D is unresolved. The germline V gene encodes CDR1 WNHNN and CDR2 SYGVQD (reference sequence). This CDR3 has 15 residues. V was cut by 0 bases and J by 0 bases, with 8 bases left in between. The CDR3 coding sequence is TGCGCCAGCAGTGAGTCGGAGCAGTTGAACACTGAAGCTTTCTTT. As protein: CASSESEQLNTEAFF.

This clone was counted once. This chain links TRBV4-1 with TRBJ1-1, with a tentative D call TRBD1 (5 bases). This CDR3 has 14 residues. Per the germline V gene, CDR1 is MGHRA and CDR2 is YSYEKL. Trimming took off 0 bases at V and 1 base at J, with 6 bases between the two ends. The CDR3, as DNA: TGCGCCAGCAGCCAAGAGGGGCGGAACACTGAAGCTTTCTTT. It is translated as CASSQEGRNTEAFF.

The V and J genes are TRBV19 and TRBJ2-1; D unresolved. CDR3 size: 15 residues. Germline lookup yields CDR1 LNHDA and CDR2 SQIVND (reference sequence). Trimming removed 3 bases from V and 0 bases from J, with 9 bases in between. The DNA of the CDR3 is TGTGCCAGTAGTATGAGCACGGTCTCCTACAATGAGCAGTTCTTC. Its protein product is CASSMSTVSYNEQFF.

The CDR3 reads CAISTSGTSDSGNTIYF. CDR3 DNA: TGTGCCATCAGTACCTCGGGGACATCTGACTCTGGAAACACCATATATTTT. This sequence joins TRBV10-3 and TRBJ1-3; maybe TRBD1 (6 bases). The germline CDR1 and CDR2 sequences are ENHRY and SYGVKD. The V gene lost 5 bases and the J gene lost 0 bases, with 17 bases spanning the gap. The CDR3 extends over 17 amino acids.

The rearrangement links TRBV7-2 to TRBJ1-5, with D possibly being TRBD1 (6 bases). The CDR3 runs 14 residues. Trimming left V 5 bases short and J 4 bases short, with 12 bases between. Germline V CDR1 and CDR2: SGHTA, FQGNSA. The DNA of the CDR3 is TGTGCCAGCAGCCAACAGGGTAGGAATCAGCCCCAGCATTTT. Translating it yields CASSQQGRNQPQHF.

This clone was detected only once. The chain uses TRBV5-1 and TRBJ2-1; D is undetermined. V gave up 6 bases and J gave up 13 bases, with 11 bases separating them. The CDR3 consists of 10 residues. Germline loops: CDR1 SGHRS, CDR2 YFSETQ. The CDR3 DNA sequence: TGCGCCAGCATGTGGAGTCGACAGTTCTTC. It translates to CASMWSRQFF.

The V call is TRBV4-1, the J call TRBJ2-1; TRBD1 agrees at 10 bases. This CDR3 comprises 17 residues. The germline V gene encodes CDR1 MGHRA and CDR2 YSYEKL. V was clipped by 3 bases and J by 1 base; unmatched bases: 6. The CDR3 is CASSHKTGQGSYNEQFF. The CDR3 region has the DNA TGCGCCAGCAGCCACAAGACGGGACAGGGGTCCTACAATGAGCAGTTCTTC.

This chain uses TRBV4-3 with TRBJ1-6, with 9 positions matching TRBD1. Trimming cost V 5 bases and J 6 bases; bases outside gene matches: 5. Germline CDR1 reads LGHNA; CDR2 reads YSLEER. The CDR3 totals 15 residues. The CDR3 nucleotides read TGCGCCAGCAGCGGGGGGACAGGGACTAATTCACCCCTCCACTTT. As protein: CASSGGTGTNSPLHF.

The rearrangement joins TRBV6-5 to TRBJ1-6, with D unclear. The CDR3 sequence is 15 residues long. The germline V gene has CDR1 MNHEY and CDR2 SVGAGI. Trimming cost V 0 bases and J 5 bases, with 8 bases left between them. The CDR3 DNA follows: TGTGCCAGCAGTTACTCTTCAGTCGATAATTCACCCCTCCACTTT. Encoded protein: CASSYSSVDNSPLHF.

V is TRBV10-3 and J is TRBJ1-6; a weak D match, TRBD1 (5 bases). CDR1 ENHRY and CDR2 SYGVKD come from the germline V gene. V was pared by 2 bases and J by 8 bases, with 13 bases between. This CDR3 is built from 15 residues. The CDR3 protein is CAISEQGVGYSPLHF. As DNA, the CDR3 is TGTGCCATCAGTGAGCAGGGAGTTGGGTATTCACCCCTCCACTTT.

Worth noting for this clone: The identical CDR3 is also encoded by other nucleotide sequences in the sample. V usage is TRBV7-2 and J usage is TRBJ1-2; D possibly corresponds to TRBD1 (5 bases). The germline CDR1 and CDR2 sequences are SGHTA and FQGNSA. Trimming cost V 5 bases and J 4 bases, with 8 bases left between them. CDR3 size: 12 residues. The CDR3 coding sequence is TGTGCCAGCAGCCGGGACTCCTATGGCTACACCTTC. Its protein product is CASSRDSYGYTF.

This rearrangement joins TRBV2 to TRBJ1-2, with D unclear. Per germline, CDR1 SNHLY and CDR2 FYNNEI. This CDR3 is 12 amino acids long. Trimming removed 6 bases at V and 4 bases at J, with 9 bases between. The CDR3 spells CASRAYRYGYTF. CDR3 in DNA: TGTGCCAGCAGGGCCTATCGCTATGGCTACACCTTC.